The present T cell receptor (beta chain) was sequenced within a study of technical replicates of blood from several donors. The table came from immunoSEQ multiplex PCR; TCRdb's copy has only in-frame clones and leaves some out. This table has fewer than 65,000 clones, more than 75% appearing once. This clone showed up just a few times. The CDR3 loop spans 14 amino acids. CDR1 is MRHNA, CDR2 SNTAGT, per germline. The V end lost 0 bases, the J end lost 3 bases, and 5 bases lay between the germline ends. The gene calls are TRBV6-4 and TRBJ2-2; D remains ambiguous. This clonotype originated in a human donor in good health. Some clones in this sample may be carry-over from other donors' samples. The sample was PBMCs. The CDR3 region has the DNA TGTGCCAGCAGTGACTCCCGGGACACCGGGGAGCTGTTTTTT. It translates to CASSDSRDTGELFF.